These 27 T cell receptor beta chains were sequenced from one sample in a study of shared T cell receptors in the human thymus. Profiling relied on immunoSEQ multiplex PCR, and the TCRdb table lists in-frame clones only, not all of them. In the table there are under 450,000 clones, 85% to 95% of which are singletons. Sample: thymocytes. The source is a human donor.

This rearrangement joins TRBV18 to TRBJ1-1, with a weak D call TRBD1 (6 bases). V lost 6 bases, J lost 4 bases, and 21 bases lay in between. The CDR3 has 16 residues. CDR1 and CDR2 (germline): KGHSH, LQKENI. Here the CDR3 reads CASSFNQGSPATEAFF. The CDR3 DNA follows: TGTGCCAGCTCTTTCAACCAGGGGAGCCCGGCCACTGAAGCTTTCTTT.

This chain connects TRBV19 to TRBJ2-3; D might be TRBD2 (5 bases). The length of the CDR3 is 13 residues. Germline V gene data show CDR1 as LNHDA and CDR2 as SQIVND (reference sequence). The V end lost 5 bases, the J end lost 4 bases, and 10 bases lay between the germline ends. CDR3 DNA: TGTGCCAGTAGTTGGGCTAGCCCAGATACGCAGTATTTT. It translates to CASSWASPDTQYF.

The V gene is TRBV5-6, the J gene TRBJ2-3; 8 bases agree with TRBD2. Unmatched junction bases numbered 13, after V lost 4 bases and J lost 0 bases. The CDR3 length is 18 residues. Per the germline V gene, CDR1 is SGHDT and CDR2 is YYEEEE. The CDR3 coding sequence is TGTGCCAGCAGCGCCCCGGGAGGGCGGGAGAGCAGCACAGATACGCAGTATTTT. As protein: CASSAPGGRESSTDTQYF.

The genes are TRBV9 and TRBJ1-2, with TRBD1 as a possible D gene (5 bases). CDR1 and CDR2 (germline): SGDLS, YYNGEE. Trimming removed 4 bases from V and 3 bases from J, with 22 bases in between. The CDR3 covers 17 residues. CDR3 nucleotide sequence: TGTGCCAGCAGCCCGCGGGGGGGGGACCTCCGGGACTATGGCTACACCTTC. Protein sequence: CASSPRGGDLRDYGYTF.

The chain is built from TRBV6-1 and TRBJ2-7, with TRBD2 matching 9 bases. The germline gives CDR1 MNHNS, CDR2 SASEGT. This CDR3 has 17 residues. Losses at the gene ends were 1 base for V and 5 bases for J; bases not matched to a gene: 12. The chain's CDR3 is CASSEGTGASGKHEQYF. The CDR3 DNA is TGTGCCAGCAGTGAAGGTACAGGGGCTAGCGGGAAACACGAGCAGTACTTC.

This chain uses TRBV5-1 with TRBJ2-4; 11 bases align to TRBD2. V shed 3 bases and J 0 bases; nucleotides not matched to a gene: 11. The germline gives CDR1 SGHRS, CDR2 YFSETQ. The CDR3 runs to 19 residues. The CDR3 spells CASSSGTSGLDLAKNIQYF. The CDR3 nucleotides read TGCGCCAGCAGCTCCGGGACTAGCGGCCTAGACCTAGCCAAAAACATTCAGTACTTC.

This chain links TRBV7-6 with TRBJ2-7, with 9 bases matching TRBD1. From germline, CDR1 is SGHVS and CDR2 FNYEAQ. This CDR3 is 15 amino acids long. V was clipped by 1 base and J by 3 bases; unmatched bases: 4. The chain's CDR3 is CASSLGGQGSYEQYF. In nucleotides, the CDR3 is TGTGCCAGCAGCTTAGGGGGACAGGGAAGCTACGAGCAGTACTTC.

The chain is built from TRBV30 and TRBJ1-6; 8 positions match TRBD1. After removal of 3 bases from V and 9 bases from J, the junction contained 7 bases not matched to a gene. Germline values: CDR1 GTSNPN, CDR2 SVGIG (reference sequence). The CDR3 has 14 residues. The CDR3 region has the DNA TGTGCCTGGAGCGCCGACAGGGGAGGTTCACCCCTCCACTTT. It codes for CAWSADRGGSPLHF.

The chain carries TRBV27 and TRBJ2-1; a weak D match, TRBD2 (6 bases). Germline V gives CDR1 MNHEY, CDR2 SMNVEV (reference sequence). The CDR3 is 14 residues long. V was clipped by 6 bases and J by 3 bases, with 12 bases between them. CDR3 sequence (DNA): TGTGCCAGCAGGGGGACTGATCTCTACAATGAGCAGTTCTTC. Its protein product is CASRGTDLYNEQFF.

The chain uses TRBV11-3 and TRBJ2-3; TRBD2 agrees at 7 bases. V lost 3 bases to trimming and J lost 4 bases; unmatched junction nucleotides: 10. In germline, CDR1 is SGHNT, CDR2 YENEEA. There are 16 residues in the CDR3. Written as DNA, the CDR3 is TGTGCCAGCAGCTTGGGACTAAGAGAGGCTCCAGATACGCAGTATTTT. This encodes CASSLGLREAPDTQYF.

The chain carries TRBV7-2 and TRBJ2-7, with D uncertain. CDR1 SGHTA and CDR2 FQGNSA come from the germline V gene. V was clipped by 5 bases and J by 4 bases, with 12 bases between them. This CDR3 comprises 13 residues. The CDR3 protein is CASSRVLGYEQYF. The CDR3 DNA reads TGTGCCAGCAGCCGGGTCTTGGGGTACGAGCAGTACTTC.

The chain employs TRBV2 and TRBJ2-7, with D possibly matching TRBD1 (5 bases). The CDR3 extends over 20 amino acids. Trimming removed 3 bases at V and 1 base at J, with 28 bases between. Germline values: CDR1 SNHLY, CDR2 FYNNEI. The chain's CDR3 is CASSDGRVLGDGIRSYEQYF. The CDR3 DNA sequence: TGTGCCAGCAGTGACGGCAGGGTTTTAGGTGATGGGATTAGGTCCTACGAGCAGTACTTC.

The chain employs TRBV4-1 and TRBJ2-1; D might be TRBD1 or TRBD2, each matching 5 bases. Germline V gene data show CDR1 as MGHRA and CDR2 as YSYEKL. The CDR3 contains 16 residues. V lost 0 bases to trimming and J lost 5 bases, with 14 bases between them. CDR3 nucleotide sequence: TGCGCCAGCAGCCAAGATCGCCGGGACCCAAACAATGAGCAGTTCTTC. The encoded protein is CASSQDRRDPNNEQFF.

The rearrangement uses TRBV5-4 and TRBJ2-5; 9 bases fit TRBD2. The CDR3 is 16 residues long. Unmatched junction bases numbered 11, after V lost 4 bases and J lost 4 bases. Germline CDR1 reads SGHNT; CDR2 reads YYREEE (reference sequence). CDR3 amino acids: CASSLSGTSRGETQYF. As DNA, the CDR3 is TGTGCCAGCAGCCTCTCCGGGACTAGCAGGGGAGAGACCCAGTACTTC.

The J gene is TRBJ1-4, the V gene TRBV28, with D possibly matching TRBD1 (5 bases). This CDR3 has 15 amino acids. Germline V gene lookup returns CDR1 MDHEN and CDR2 SYDVKM. V was trimmed by 7 bases and J by 8 bases, leaving 20 bases between them. CDR3 nucleotides: TGTGCCAGCACCACTTACGGGGGGGGAGCGGAAAAACTGTTTTTT. This sequence encodes CASTTYGGGAEKLFF.

The chain combines TRBV5-1 with TRBJ1-5, with 7 bases lining up with TRBD1. The CDR3 is 15 residues long. J was trimmed by 3 bases and V by 0 bases; bases with no gene match: 3. Germline CDR1 and CDR2: SGHRS and YFSETQ. CDR3 nucleotides: TGCGCCAGCAGCTTGGGACAGGGTCCCAATCAGCCCCAGCATTTT. It encodes CASSLGQGPNQPQHF.

This clone appeared a few times. The V call is TRBV5-6, the J call TRBJ2-2; TRBD2 might be the D (6 bases). V was pared by 4 bases and J by 1 base, with 17 bases between. CDR3 length: 17 residues. Germline V lookup: CDR1 SGHDT, CDR2 YYEEEE. CDR3 sequence reads: CASSSWPGTRNTGELFF. The CDR3 nucleotides read TGTGCCAGCAGCAGTTGGCCCGGGACTCGGAACACCGGGGAGCTGTTTTTT.

V usage is TRBV19 and J usage is TRBJ2-1; D is ambiguous. The CDR3 is made up of 17 amino acids. Trimming took 2 bases from V and 0 from J, leaving 14 bases between them. The germline V gene encodes CDR1 LNHDA and CDR2 SQIVND (reference sequence). CDR3 in amino acids: CASSILVVRSSYNEQFF. As DNA, the CDR3 is TGTGCCAGTAGTATATTAGTCGTACGCAGCTCCTACAATGAGCAGTTCTTC.

DNA of the CDR3: TGTGCCAGTAGTATAGATCTGTGGGGCTACGAGCAGTACTTC. Translating gives CASSIDLWGYEQYF. V and J are TRBV19 and TRBJ2-7; unclear D gene. Germline CDR1 reads LNHDA; CDR2 reads SQIVND (reference sequence). Trimming shortened V by 0 bases and J by 3 bases, and 9 bases separated the two germline ends. This CDR3 is built from 14 residues.

The chain joins TRBV7-7 to TRBJ2-7, with D tentatively TRBD1 (5 bases). The CDR3 is 15 amino acids. Germline V gives CDR1 SSHAT, CDR2 FNYEAQ (reference sequence). V was trimmed by 2 bases and J by 2 bases, leaving 13 bases between them. The CDR3 region has the DNA TGTGCCAGCAGCTTACAGGCAGGGCAGGCCTACGAGCAGTACTTC. This sequence encodes CASSLQAGQAYEQYF.

The rearrangement links TRBV19 to TRBJ2-4, with D possibly being TRBD1 or TRBD2 (5 bases each). Germline V gene sequence: CDR1 LNHDA, CDR2 SQIVND (reference sequence). The ends were cut back, 0 bases at V and 0 bases at J, with 18 bases in the middle. The CDR3 extends over 19 amino acids. The CDR3 bases are TGTGCCAGTAGTATAGATCCTACGGGGCGCCAAATAGCCAAAAACATTCAGTACTTC. It translates to CASSIDPTGRQIAKNIQYF.

The chain has TRBV27 and TRBJ1-2; D gene uncertain. Trimming shortened V by 5 bases and J by 1 base, and 26 bases separated the two germline ends. CDR1 MNHEY and CDR2 SMNVEV come from the germline V gene (reference sequence). CDR3 length equals 19 residues. CDR3 sequence: CASSPSHGQTSPLNYGYTF. The CDR3 bases are TGTGCCAGCAGTCCGTCTCACGGGCAGACTTCCCCACTTAACTATGGCTACACCTTC.

The chain is built from TRBV5-8 and TRBJ2-7; 8 nucleotides line up with TRBD1. CDR3 length: 14 amino acids. The V segment lost 3 bases and the J segment 0 bases; nucleotides outside the gene matches: 2. Germline CDR1 reads SGHTS; CDR2 reads YDEGEE. CDR3 nucleotide sequence: TGTGCCAGCAGCTCAACAGGGGGCTCCTACGAGCAGTACTTC. It specifies CASSSTGGSYEQYF.

The gene calls are TRBV7-9 and TRBJ2-1; a possible D gene is TRBD2 (6 bases). Germline assignment: CDR1 SEHNR and CDR2 FQNEAQ (reference sequence). Trimming removed 0 bases from V and 8 bases from J, with 14 bases in between. This CDR3 contains 15 residues. The CDR3 bases are TGTGCCAGCAGCTTAGCGGTGCGGGATTTTGATGAGCAGTTCTTC. Translated: CASSLAVRDFDEQFF. The full variable domain, its missing parts supplied by reference TRBV7-9 and TRBJ2-1, is DTGVSQNPRHKITKRGQNVTFRCDPISEHNRLYWYRQTLGQGPEFLTYFQNEAQLEKSRLLSDRFSAERPKGSFSTLEIQRTEQGDSAMYLCASSLAVRDFDEQFFGPGTRLTVL.

This chain links TRBV28 with TRBJ2-3; D unresolved. The germline V gene encodes CDR1 MDHEN and CDR2 SYDVKM. Trimming cost V 2 bases and J 3 bases, with 12 bases left between them. The CDR3 totals 15 residues. This chain's CDR3 is CASSLSLGSTDTQYF. As DNA, the CDR3 is TGTGCCAGCAGTTTAAGCTTGGGTAGTACAGATACGCAGTATTTT.

This sequence joins TRBV25-1 and TRBJ2-5; TRBD2 is a possible D gene (6 bases). Germline V gives CDR1 MGHDK, CDR2 SYGVNS. CDR3 length: 16 residues. The V and J ends lost 5 bases and 5 bases respectively, with 21 bases between them. The chain's CDR3 is CASSSGANRGWETQYF. For the CDR3, the DNA is TGTGCCAGCAGTTCCGGAGCCAATCGGGGGTGGGAGACCCAGTACTTC.

V usage is TRBV27 and J usage is TRBJ1-1, with a possible D match to TRBD1 (5 bases). Germline V gene sequence: CDR1 MNHEY, CDR2 SMNVEV (reference sequence). Trimming pared 2 bases from V and 7 bases from J, leaving 11 bases between. The CDR3 sequence is 13 residues long. This CDR3 is CASSLPPGGEAFF. CDR3 in DNA: TGTGCCAGCAGTTTACCTCCCGGGGGTGAAGCTTTCTTT.